The present T cell receptor beta chain was sequenced within a study of blood T cell repertoires in COVID-19. About the research overall: Donors in the United States, Italy and Spain gave samples during acute or convalescent COVID-19. Nucleic acid was either cDNA or gDNA, and it came from T cells, B-cell-depleted T cells, or PBMCs.

In the original workflow: Reference gene primer amplification yielded estimated nucleated cell counts. Some clones are missing from TCRdb's copy, which holds only in-frame ones; the method was immunoSEQ multiplex PCR. The D gene and trimming were derived from the DNA, and the V and J assignments and clone size from that table. The sample holds roughly 350,000 clones; 88% are singletons and the top ten take 3% to 4%. The clonotype was recovered from a woman aged 45-65 years with active or convalescent COVID-19. Sequenced material: peripheral blood.

Written as DNA, the CDR3 is TGTGCCAGCAGTGCCCATGGCGGGACGGCAAACACTGAAGCTTTCTTT. It yields the protein CASSAHGGTANTEAFF. The chain carries TRBV2 and TRBJ1-1, with D possibly being TRBD1 (5 bases). Trimming took off 4 bases at V and 2 bases at J, with 17 bases between the two ends. Germline assignment: CDR1 SNHLY and CDR2 FYNNEI. This CDR3 comprises 16 residues.